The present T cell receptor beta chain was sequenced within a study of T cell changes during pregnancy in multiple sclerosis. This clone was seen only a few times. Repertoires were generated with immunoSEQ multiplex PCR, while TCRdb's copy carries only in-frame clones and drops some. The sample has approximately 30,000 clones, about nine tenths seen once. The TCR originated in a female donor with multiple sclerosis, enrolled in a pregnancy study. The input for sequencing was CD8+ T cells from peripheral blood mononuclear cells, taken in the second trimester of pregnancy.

The CDR3 loop is CASAPNRGLPSAETQYF. The CDR3 coding sequence is TGTGCCAGCGCCCCGAACAGGGGGCTGCCCTCCGCTGAGACCCAGTACTTC. The J gene is TRBJ2-5, the V gene TRBV6-4; 9 nucleotides align to TRBD1. From germline, CDR1 is MRHNA and CDR2 SNTAGT. J lost 5 bases, V lost 8 bases, and 18 bases had no gene match. The CDR3 is 17 residues long.